A selection of T cell receptor beta chains follows, all from one sample in a study of blood T cell repertoires in COVID-19. The repertoire was sequenced with immunoSEQ multiplex PCR; TCRdb's copy has only in-frame clones and lacks some. The sample consists of about 190,000 clones, less than 90% of them appearing once. The sequenced material came from peripheral blood. Source of these receptors: a woman aged 40-49 years with acute or convalescent COVID-19. CDR3s include the opening cysteine and the closing phenylalanine or tryptophan. The order of the fields is D gene, J gene, V gene, clone size, CDR3 protein, CDR3 DNA. D genes are given only for firm matches. Expanded clones are given a class, and other clones once, few, many or no size at all.

TRBD2	TRBJ2-5	TRBV19	NA	CASSHSFWKRREGLRQTQYF	TGTGCCAGTAGCCACTCCTTCTGGAAACGGCGGGAGGGCCTGAGACAGACCCAGTACTTC
NA	TRBJ2-3	TRBV7-9	NA	CASSWELSSGSTDTQYF	TGTGCCAGCAGCTGGGAACTGAGTAGCGGAAGCACAGATACGCAGTATTTT
NA	TRBJ1-1	TRBV11-2	NA	CASRNTGGGTEAFF	TGTGCCAGCAGAAACACGGGGGGGGGCACTGAAGCTTTCTTT
TRBD1	TRBJ2-5	TRBV7-7	NA	CASSSRQGEGETQYF	TGTGCTAGCAGCTCACGACAGGGCGAGGGAGAGACCCAGTACTTC
NA	TRBJ1-2	TRBV4-2	NA	CASSLGQVHSDGGYTF	TGTGCCAGCAGCCTCGGACAAGTCCATTCCGATGGTGGCTACACCTTC
NA	TRBJ1-1	TRBV5-1	NA	CASSVVAGQKNTEAFF	TGCGCCAGCAGTGTCGTTGCTGGACAGAAGAACACTGAAGCTTTCTTT
NA	TRBJ1-1	TRBV2	few	CASSVIEAANTEAFF	TGTGCCAGCAGTGTTATTGAGGCGGCGAACACTGAAGCTTTCTTT
NA	TRBJ2-7	TRBV27	NA	CASSPPNRGYEQYF	TGTGCCAGCAGTCCCCCAAACCGGGGATACGAGCAGTACTTC
NA	TRBJ1-1	TRBV25-1	NA	CASSALGTLNEAFF	TGTGCCAGCAGCGCCCTGGGGACATTGAATGAAGCTTTCTTT
NA	TRBJ2-3	TRBV28	NA	CATCGERESDTQYF	TGTGCCACCTGCGGGGAGAGGGAGTCAGATACGCAGTATTTT
TRBD1	TRBJ1-1	TRBV5-1	NA	CASSLGARGEAFF	TGCGCCAGCAGCTTGGGGGCCAGGGGGGAAGCTTTCTTT
TRBD1	TRBJ2-1	TRBV5-4	once	CASSRQMGQGNNEQFF	TGTGCCAGCAGTCGTCAAATGGGACAGGGGAACAATGAGCAGTTCTTC
TRBD1	TRBJ1-5	TRBV6-5	NA	CASSSNGQGSNQPQHF	TGTGCCAGCAGTTCGAATGGACAGGGGAGCAATCAGCCCCAGCATTTT
NA	TRBJ1-4	TRBV5-1	NA	CASSLAGSGDEKLFF	TGCGCCAGCAGCTTGGCCGGGTCGGGAGATGAAAAACTGTTTTTT
TRBD1	TRBJ2-3	TRBV3-1/TRBV3-2	NA	CASSQGPGQGFTDTQYF	TGTGCCAGCAGCCAGGGGCCGGGACAGGGGTTCACAGATACGCAGTATTTT
TRBD1	TRBJ2-7	TRBV25-1	NA	CASGRQGPYEQYF	TGTGCCAGCGGGAGACAGGGACCCTACGAGCAGTACTTC
NA	TRBJ2-1	TRBV7-2	NA	CASSSQGGTSYNEQFF	TGTGCCAGCAGCTCTCAGGGCGGGACCTCCTACAATGAGCAGTTCTTC
NA	TRBJ2-1	TRBV5-4	NA	CASSFGGTGQNNEQFF	TGTGCCAGCAGCTTTGGGGGAACCGGACAGAACAATGAGCAGTTCTTC
NA	TRBJ1-1	TRBV24-1	NA	CATSDLGNTEAFF	TGTGCCACCAGTGATTTGGGCAACACTGAAGCTTTCTTT
TRBD2	TRBJ2-7	TRBV28	NA	CASEGLAGGSSYEQYF	TGTGCCAGTGAAGGGCTAGCGGGGGGAAGCTCCTACGAGCAGTACTTC
TRBD1	TRBJ1-3	TRBV7-2	NA	CASRGQGSGNTIYF	TGTGCCAGTCGGGGACAGGGGTCCGGAAACACCATATATTTT
TRBD1	TRBJ2-3	TRBV5-1	NA	CASCRGSDGDTQYF	TGCGCCAGCTGCAGGGGGAGTGATGGAGATACGCAGTATTTT
TRBD1	TRBJ1-5	TRBV18	NA	CASSPQGAVSNQPQHF	TGTGCCAGCTCACCACAGGGGGCGGTGAGCAATCAGCCCCAGCATTTT
NA	TRBJ2-7	TRBV14	NA	CASSQDSSGLPYEQYF	TGTGCCAGCAGCCAAGATAGCTCCGGGTTACCCTACGAGCAGTACTTC
NA	TRBJ1-5	TRBV28	NA	CASSGRGGVRNQPQHF	TGTGCCAGCAGCGGGCGCGGGGGCGTTCGCAATCAGCCCCAGCATTTT
NA	TRBJ2-2	TRBV19	NA	CASTPPYSANTGELFF	TGTGCCAGTACCCCCCCTTATAGCGCGAACACCGGGGAGCTGTTTTTT
NA	TRBJ1-5	TRBV4-2	NA	CASSHAGDLEPQHF	TGTGCCAGCAGCCACGCAGGGGATTTGGAGCCCCAGCATTTT
TRBD2	TRBJ2-1	TRBV3-1/TRBV3-2	NA	CASSPPGLVLNEQFF	TGTGCCAGCAGCCCGCCGGGACTAGTCCTGAATGAGCAGTTCTTC
NA	TRBJ2-1	TRBV27	NA	CASSLSFGSSYNEQFF	TGTGCCAGCAGTTTATCGTTTGGTAGCTCCTACAATGAGCAGTTCTTC
NA	TRBJ1-5	TRBV6-5	NA	CASRPGQEHQPQHF	TGTGCCAGCAGACCCGGACAAGAGCATCAGCCCCAGCATTTT
NA	TRBJ1-2	TRBV27	NA	CASRPGVPFGYTF	TGTGCCAGCAGACCAGGGGTCCCATTTGGCTACACCTTC
NA	TRBJ2-7	TRBV29-1	NA	CSVGQGNYEQYF	TGCAGCGTTGGTCAGGGGAACTACGAGCAGTACTTC
NA	TRBJ2-5	TRBV11-2	NA	CASSPLGRGETQYF	TGTGCCAGCAGCCCTCTCGGGCGAGGGGAGACCCAGTACTTC
NA	TRBJ2-7	TRBV18	NA	CASSPQSGENEQYF	TGTGCCAGCTCACCACAGTCAGGGGAGAACGAGCAGTACTTC
NA	TRBJ1-4	TRBV15	NA	CATSRISAANEKLFF	TGTGCCACCAGCAGGATCTCGGCGGCTAATGAAAAACTGTTTTTT
TRBD1	TRBJ1-1	TRBV28	NA	CASSFWADRGTEAFF	TGTGCCAGCAGTTTCTGGGCGGACAGGGGCACTGAAGCTTTCTTT
NA	TRBJ2-1	TRBV18	NA	CASSPRSTSSYNEQFF	TGTGCCAGCTCACCTCGTAGCACGAGCTCCTACAATGAGCAGTTCTTC
TRBD1	TRBJ2-7	TRBV6-5	NA	CASRPTGGSAEQYF	TGTGCCAGCAGGCCTACAGGGGGCAGTGCCGAGCAGTACTTC
NA	TRBJ1-1	TRBV15	NA	CATSREPAGVLNTEAFF	TGTGCCACCAGCAGAGAGCCTGCAGGGGTTTTGAACACTGAAGCTTTCTTT
NA	TRBJ1-2	TRBV4-1	NA	CASSRYSTAAEDNYGYTF	TGCGCCAGCAGCCGCTACTCTACAGCAGCCGAAGATAACTATGGCTACACCTTC
TRBD1	TRBJ1-5	TRBV12-3/TRBV12-4	NA	CASSTGDGQPQHF	TGTGCCAGCAGTACAGGGGACGGACAGCCCCAGCATTTT
TRBD2	TRBJ2-1	TRBV27	NA	CASSSRTRNYNEQFF	TGTGCCAGCAGTTCCCGGACTAGGAACTACAATGAGCAGTTCTTC
NA	TRBJ2-5	TRBV11-2	NA	CASSLFRGEETQYF	TGTGCCAGCAGCTTATTTCGCGGGGAAGAGACCCAGTACTTC
TRBD1	TRBJ1-6	TRBV28	NA	CASSNRGTGNVSPLHF	TGTGCCAGCAGTAATCGCGGGACAGGGAATGTTTCACCCCTCCACTTT
TRBD2	TRBJ2-5	TRBV4-1	NA	CASSQTLAGGETQYF	TGCGCCAGCAGCCAAACACTAGCGGGAGGGGAGACCCAGTACTTC
NA	TRBJ1-6	TRBV30	NA	CAQSPGDNSPLHF	TGTGCCCAATCTCCAGGGGATAACTCACCCCTCCACTTT
NA	TRBJ2-7	TRBV5-6	NA	CASSRRAGNYEQYF	TGTGCCAGCAGCCGCCGGGCAGGGAACTACGAGCAGTACTTC
NA	TRBJ1-6	TRBV9	few	CASTRGRGNNSPLHF	TGTGCCAGCACCAGGGGAAGGGGAAATAATTCACCCCTCCACTTT